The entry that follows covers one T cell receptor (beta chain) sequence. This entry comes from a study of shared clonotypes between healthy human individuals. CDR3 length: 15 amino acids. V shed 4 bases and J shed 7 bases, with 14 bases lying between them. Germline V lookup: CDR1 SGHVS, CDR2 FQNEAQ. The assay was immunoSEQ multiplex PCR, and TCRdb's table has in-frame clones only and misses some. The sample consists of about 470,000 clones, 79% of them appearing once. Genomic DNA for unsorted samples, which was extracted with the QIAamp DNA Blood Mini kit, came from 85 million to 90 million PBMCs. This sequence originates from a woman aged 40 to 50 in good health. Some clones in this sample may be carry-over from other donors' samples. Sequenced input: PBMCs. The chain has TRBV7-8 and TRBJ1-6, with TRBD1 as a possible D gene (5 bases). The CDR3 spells CASSSSTGDNSPLHF. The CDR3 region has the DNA TGTGCCAGCAGCTCCTCCACAGGAGACAATTCACCCCTCCACTTT.